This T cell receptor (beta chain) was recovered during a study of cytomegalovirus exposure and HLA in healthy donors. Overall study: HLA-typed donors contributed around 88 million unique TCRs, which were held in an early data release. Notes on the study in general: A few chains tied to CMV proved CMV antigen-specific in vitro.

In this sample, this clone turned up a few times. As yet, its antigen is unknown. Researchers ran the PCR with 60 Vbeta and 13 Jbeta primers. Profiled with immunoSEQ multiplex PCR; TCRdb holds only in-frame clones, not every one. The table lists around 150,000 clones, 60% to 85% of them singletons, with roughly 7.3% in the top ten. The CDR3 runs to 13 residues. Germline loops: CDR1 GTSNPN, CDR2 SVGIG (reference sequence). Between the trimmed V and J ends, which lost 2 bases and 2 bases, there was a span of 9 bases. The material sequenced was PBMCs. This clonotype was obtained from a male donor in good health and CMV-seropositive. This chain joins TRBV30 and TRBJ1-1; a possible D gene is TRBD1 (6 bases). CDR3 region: CAWSTGPNTEAFF. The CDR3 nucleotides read TGTGCCTGGAGTACAGGGCCTAACACTGAAGCTTTCTTT.